Below, one T cell receptor beta chain is given with its context. The antigen is not known. Naive CD8 cells were CD45RO-negative, positively selected for CCR7, excluding terminally differentiated effector memory CD45RA+ cells. This record belongs to a study of shared clonotypes between healthy human individuals. General study findings and limits: Estimated richness was generally greater in naive than memory subsets.

Clones were read by immunoSEQ multiplex PCR, and TCRdb kept only the in-frame ones, dropping some. The table lists approximately 1.9 million clones, around 93% of them singletons. The CDR3 spans 15 residues. CDR1 and CDR2 from the germline V gene are SNHLY and FYNNEI. V lost 6 bases and J 8 bases, leaving 21 bases between the germline ends. V usage is TRBV2 and J usage is TRBJ2-3, with D possibly called TRBD1 or TRBD2 (5 bases each). Sequencing input: naive CD8+ T cells from PBMCs. The sequence came from a man between 18 and 35 years old in good health. Some clones in this sample may be carry-over from other donors' samples. The CDR3 coding sequence is TGTGCCAGCAGGGGACGGGCTCCTCAGGAAGGTACGCAGTATTTT. Amino acid sequence: CASRGRAPQEGTQYF.